The 9 T cell receptor beta chains in this list originate from one sample, sequenced in a study of human T cells and chemical hapten exposure. MiXCR, run by TCRdb on the RACE reads, gives a single entry per CDR3 protein. The table records some 98,000 distinct CDR3 sequences, roughly a tenth of them present only once. Time point noted: pre-sensitization, week 0. Sample treatment: therapeutic diphenylcyclopropenone sensitization with weekly scalp DPC. Sample: whole blood, taken in connection with sensitization to the hapten diphenylcyclopropenone (DPC). Receptors originate from a woman aged 55-70 years with alopecia areata. Some clones in this sample may be carry-over from other donors' samples.

This clonotype was detected ten times or more. This sequence joins TRBV12-3 or TRBV12-4 and TRBJ2-7; TRBD2 aligns across 12 bases. Unmatched junction bases numbered 24, after V lost 6 bases and J lost 0 bases. The CDR3 totals 22 residues. CDR3 sequence reads: CASSPPGFTRLAGAPNSYEQYF. The CDR3 region has the DNA TGTGCCAGCAGCCCTCCCGGGTTCACCCGACTAGCGGGGGCCCCGAACTCCTACGAGCAGTACTTC.

The chain recombines TRBV5-1 with TRBJ1-6; 7 bases are shared with TRBD1. The ends lost 0 bases at V and 14 bases at J; junction bases unmatched: 8. The CDR3 totals 14 residues. From germline, CDR1 is SGHRS and CDR2 YFSETQ. The DNA for the CDR3 is TGCGCCAGCAGCTTGGGAGGGGGCGCGTTGACCCTCCACTTT. Translation: CASSLGGGALTLHF.

This clonotype was counted many times. The V call is TRBV5-4, the J call TRBJ2-1; D is unresolved. The germline gives CDR1 SGHNT, CDR2 YYREEE (reference sequence). The ends were cut back, 0 bases at V and 6 bases at J, with 7 bases in the middle. The CDR3 length is 13 residues. The CDR3 here is CASSLAGSNEQFF. The CDR3 DNA sequence: TGTGCCAGCAGCTTGGCCGGGTCCAATGAGCAGTTCTTC.

This clonotype was recorded at least ten times. The chain couples TRBV6-6 to TRBJ1-2, with unresolved D. V was pared by 6 bases and J by 4 bases, with 15 bases between. The CDR3 contains 14 residues. Germline V gene data show CDR1 as MNHNY and CDR2 as SVGAGI (reference sequence). The CDR3 coding sequence is TGTGCCAGCAGGGAACCGGGAACCCTCTATGGCTACACCTTC. This translates into CASREPGTLYGYTF.

This clonotype has a count of ten or more. CDR3 sequence reads: CASSPSGSSYNEQFF. CDR3 DNA sequence: TGTGCCAGCTCACCTTCGGGAAGCTCCTACAATGAGCAGTTCTTC. V usage is TRBV18 and J usage is TRBJ2-1, with D possibly being TRBD2 (5 bases). Between the trimmed V and J ends, which lost 3 bases and 0 bases, there was a span of 9 bases. The CDR3 runs 15 residues. CDR1 is KGHSH and CDR2 is LQKENI in the germline V gene.

This clonotype was observed a single time. The genes are TRBV7-2 and TRBJ2-5; D unresolved. Trimming removed 8 bases at V and 1 base at J, with 14 bases between. The germline V gene has CDR1 SGHTA and CDR2 FQGNSA. The CDR3 sequence is 14 residues long. The CDR3 sequence: CASGSQGSQETQYF. The CDR3, as DNA: TGTGCCAGCGGCTCCCAAGGGTCCCAAGAGACCCAGTACTTC.

The V call is TRBV6-1, the J call TRBJ2-5; TRBD2 is a possible D gene (6 bases). V was pared by 3 bases and J by 1 base, with 9 bases between. CDR1 and CDR2 (germline): MNHNS, SASEGT. This CDR3 region has 14 residues. The DNA of the CDR3 is TGTGCCAGCAGTGATGTGGGGGGCCAAGAGACCCAGTACTTC. Its protein is CASSDVGGQETQYF.

The V and J genes are TRBV6-1 and TRBJ2-2, with a tentative D call TRBD1 (6 bases). Trimming took 3 bases from V and 0 from J, leaving 11 bases between them. CDR3 length: 16 amino acids. Germline-derived CDR1 and CDR2 are MNHNS and SASEGT. The CDR3 region has the DNA TGTGCCAGCAGTGACACAGGGATTGCGAACACCGGGGAGCTGTTTTTT. Its translation is CASSDTGIANTGELFF.

This clonotype was recorded at least ten times. This chain links TRBV7-9 with TRBJ2-3, with 7 nucleotides matching TRBD1. Germline loops: CDR1 SEHNR, CDR2 FQNEAQ (reference sequence). V lost 5 bases to trimming and J lost 0 bases; unmatched junction nucleotides: 2. This CDR3 is 14 amino acids long. CDR3: CASSEGASTDTQYF. Here the CDR3 DNA reads TGTGCCAGCAGCGAGGGGGCTAGCACAGATACGCAGTATTTT.